The clone carrying this T cell receptor beta chain was detected many times. This sample was included in a study of neurological immune-mediated disorders. TCRdb fed the 5' RACE reads into MiXCR, producing one record per CDR3 protein. The sample contains roughly 56,000 distinct CDR3 sequences, about an eighth of which appear only once. Looked up from germline, CDR1 is SEHNR and CDR2 is FQNEAQ (reference sequence). Trimming shortened V by 4 bases and J by 0 bases, and 18 bases separated the two germline ends. CDR3 length: 18 residues. Sequences were obtained from PBMCs. The chain uses TRBV7-9 and TRBJ1-4; the D is unclear. The TCR originated in a man in his sixties in good health. The CDR3 coding sequence is TGTGCCAGCAGCTCTCCCCGTGGAAAAGTTGCAACTAATGAAAAACTGTTTTTT. Encoded protein: CASSSPRGKVATNEKLFF. The full variable domain, with the rest looked up from reference TRBV7-9 and TRBJ1-4, is DTGVSQNPRHKITKRGQNVTFRCDPISEHNRLYWYRQTLGQGPEFLTYFQNEAQLEKSRLLSDRFSAERPKGSFSTLEIQRTEQGDSAMYLCASSSPRGKVATNEKLFFGSGTQLSVL.